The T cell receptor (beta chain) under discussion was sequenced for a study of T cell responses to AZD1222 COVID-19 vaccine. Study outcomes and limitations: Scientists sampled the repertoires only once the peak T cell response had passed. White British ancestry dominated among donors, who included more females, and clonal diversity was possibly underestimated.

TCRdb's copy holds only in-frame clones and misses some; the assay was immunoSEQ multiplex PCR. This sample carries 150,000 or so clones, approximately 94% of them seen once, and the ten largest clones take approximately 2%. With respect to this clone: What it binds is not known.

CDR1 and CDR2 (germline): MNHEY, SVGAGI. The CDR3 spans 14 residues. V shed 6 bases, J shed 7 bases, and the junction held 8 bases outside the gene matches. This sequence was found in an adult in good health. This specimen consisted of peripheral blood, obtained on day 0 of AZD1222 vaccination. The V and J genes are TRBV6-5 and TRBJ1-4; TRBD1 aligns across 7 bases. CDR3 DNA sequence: TGTGCCAGCAGCCCAGGGTCAGGGGGTGAAAAACTGTTTTTT. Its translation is CASSPGSGGEKLFF.